A selection of T cell receptor beta chains follows, all from one sample in a study of shared clonotypes between healthy human individuals. Using immunoSEQ multiplex PCR, the repertoire was profiled, and TCRdb retains in-frame clones only, with some absent. The sample lists hundreds of thousands of clones; around 96% were seen once. Sequencing was performed on naive CD8+ T cells sorted from blood. The receptors here all came from a woman in her thirties in good health. Both conserved end residues are part of each CDR3. D genes are given only for firm matches. For some rows the clone size is stated as once, few or many, or as a class when expanded; others skip it.

J gene: TRBJ1-1
D gene: -
clone size: -
V gene: TRBV10-1
CDR3 protein: CASSDGGEAFF
CDR3 DNA: TGCGCCAGCAGTGATGGCGGTGAAGCTTTCTTT

J gene: TRBJ1-2
D gene: -
clone size: -
V gene: TRBV29-1
CDR3 protein: CSVAQTYGYTF
CDR3 DNA: TGCAGCGTTGCACAGACCTATGGCTACACCTTC

J gene: TRBJ1-4
D gene: -
clone size: -
V gene: TRBV28
CDR3 protein: CASTFGRKLFF
CDR3 DNA: TGTGCCAGCACCTTCGGCCGAAAACTGTTTTTT

J gene: TRBJ2-7
D gene: TRBD2
clone size: -
V gene: TRBV7-9
CDR3 protein: CASSGEAGASYEQYF
CDR3 DNA: TGTGCCAGCAGCGGGGAGGCGGGAGCGAGCTACGAGCAGTACTTC

J gene: TRBJ2-7
D gene: -
clone size: -
V gene: TRBV27
CDR3 protein: CASSFSGYEQYF
CDR3 DNA: TGTGCCAGCAGTTTTTCAGGGTACGAGCAGTACTTC

J gene: TRBJ2-7
D gene: -
clone size: -
V gene: TRBV19
CDR3 protein: CASSIGLGPQAYEQYF
CDR3 DNA: TGTGCCAGTAGTATAGGCCTGGGGCCACAGGCCTACGAGCAGTACTTC

J gene: TRBJ2-7
D gene: TRBD1
clone size: once
V gene: TRBV25-1
CDR3 protein: CASRSSRTGNPYEQYF
CDR3 DNA: TGTGCCAGCAGGAGTAGTCGGACAGGTAACCCCTACGAGCAGTACTTC

J gene: TRBJ2-1
D gene: -
clone size: -
V gene: TRBV2
CDR3 protein: CASSAGNPPYNEQFF
CDR3 DNA: TGTGCCAGCAGCGCCGGGAACCCTCCCTACAATGAGCAGTTCTTC

J gene: TRBJ2-5
D gene: -
clone size: -
V gene: TRBV27
CDR3 protein: CASRQAGVQETQYF
CDR3 DNA: TGTGCCAGCAGACAGGCAGGGGTTCAAGAGACCCAGTACTTC

J gene: TRBJ2-3
D gene: -
clone size: -
V gene: TRBV19
CDR3 protein: CASRQRCCQSTDTQYF
CDR3 DNA: TGTGCCAGTAGGCAGCGGTGCTGCCAAAGCACAGATACGCAGTATTTT

J gene: TRBJ1-1
D gene: -
clone size: -
V gene: TRBV5-1
CDR3 protein: CASSLAFVGSVAAEAFF
CDR3 DNA: TGCGCCAGCAGCTTGGCCTTTGTGGGGAGCGTGGCCGCTGAAGCTTTCTTT

J gene: TRBJ1-4
D gene: -
clone size: -
V gene: TRBV2
CDR3 protein: CASSEIAQGRGEKLFF
CDR3 DNA: TGTGCCAGCAGTGAAATCGCGCAGGGTAGGGGCGAAAAACTGTTTTTT

J gene: TRBJ1-4
D gene: -
clone size: -
V gene: TRBV4-1
CDR3 protein: CASRPAVGKLFF
CDR3 DNA: TGCGCCAGCAGACCGGCGGTTGGGAAACTGTTTTTT

J gene: TRBJ2-3
D gene: -
clone size: -
V gene: TRBV13
CDR3 protein: CASSATEGTDTQYF
CDR3 DNA: TGTGCCAGCAGCGCGACTGAGGGCACAGATACGCAGTATTTT

J gene: TRBJ2-7
D gene: -
clone size: -
V gene: TRBV11-2
CDR3 protein: CASSLGPGPEQYF
CDR3 DNA: TGTGCCAGCAGCTTAGGTCCGGGGCCCGAGCAGTACTTC

J gene: TRBJ2-7
D gene: TRBD1
clone size: -
V gene: TRBV28
CDR3 protein: CASRSTGTGDGYEQYF
CDR3 DNA: TGTGCCAGCAGGTCAACCGGGACAGGGGACGGCTACGAGCAGTACTTC

J gene: TRBJ1-2
D gene: -
clone size: -
V gene: TRBV10-3
CDR3 protein: CAISEHYQGANYGYTF
CDR3 DNA: TGTGCCATCAGTGAGCATTACCAGGGAGCTAACTATGGCTACACCTTC

J gene: TRBJ2-7
D gene: -
clone size: -
V gene: TRBV6-1
CDR3 protein: CASSGRATRGEQYF
CDR3 DNA: TGTGCCAGCAGTGGGAGGGCCACCCGGGGCGAGCAGTACTTC

J gene: TRBJ2-7
D gene: -
clone size: -
V gene: TRBV7-8
CDR3 protein: CASSPSWGNAFYEQYF
CDR3 DNA: TGTGCCAGCAGCCCGTCGTGGGGCAATGCCTTCTACGAGCAGTACTTC

J gene: TRBJ1-2
D gene: -
clone size: -
V gene: TRBV28
CDR3 protein: CASSYEGEDGYTF
CDR3 DNA: TGTGCCAGCAGTTACGAGGGGGAGGATGGCTACACCTTC

J gene: TRBJ2-1
D gene: -
clone size: -
V gene: TRBV27
CDR3 protein: CASNTGKYNEQFF
CDR3 DNA: TGTGCCAGCAACACAGGGAAATACAATGAGCAGTTCTTC

J gene: TRBJ1-5
D gene: -
clone size: -
V gene: TRBV5-5
CDR3 protein: CASSTRGQPKPQHF
CDR3 DNA: TGTGCCAGCAGCACCCGAGGACAGCCTAAGCCCCAGCATTTT

J gene: TRBJ1-2
D gene: TRBD1
clone size: once
V gene: TRBV27
CDR3 protein: CASSNTYNRGLYGYTF
CDR3 DNA: TGTGCCAGCAGCAACACTTATAACAGGGGACTCTATGGCTACACCTTC